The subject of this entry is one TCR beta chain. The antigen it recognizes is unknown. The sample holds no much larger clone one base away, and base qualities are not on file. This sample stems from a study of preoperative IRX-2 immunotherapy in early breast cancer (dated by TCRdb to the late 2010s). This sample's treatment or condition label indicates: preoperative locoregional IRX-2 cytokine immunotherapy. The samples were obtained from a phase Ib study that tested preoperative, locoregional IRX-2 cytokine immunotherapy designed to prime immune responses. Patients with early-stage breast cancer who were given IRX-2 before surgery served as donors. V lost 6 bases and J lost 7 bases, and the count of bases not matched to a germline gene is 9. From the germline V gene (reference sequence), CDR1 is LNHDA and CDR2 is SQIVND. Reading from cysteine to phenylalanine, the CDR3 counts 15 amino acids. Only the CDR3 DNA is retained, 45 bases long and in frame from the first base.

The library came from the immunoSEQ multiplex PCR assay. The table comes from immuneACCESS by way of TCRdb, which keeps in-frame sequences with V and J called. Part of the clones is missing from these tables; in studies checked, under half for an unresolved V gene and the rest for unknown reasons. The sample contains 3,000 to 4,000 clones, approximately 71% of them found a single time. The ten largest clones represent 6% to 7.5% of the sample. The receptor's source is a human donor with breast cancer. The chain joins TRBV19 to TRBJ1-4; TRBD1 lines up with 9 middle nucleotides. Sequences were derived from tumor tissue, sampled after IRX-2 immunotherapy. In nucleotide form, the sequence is TGTGCCAGTAGCAATCTACAGGGGGCTTCTGAAAAACTGTTTTTT. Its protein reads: CASSNLQGASEKLFF.